One sample yielded the 23 T cell receptor beta chains listed below, sequenced in a study of T-cell reconstitution after alpha-beta-depleted transplantation in children. Broader study findings: Once a year had passed after transplant, T-cell counts and diversity came mostly from newly produced T cells.

A library of TCRbeta sequences, prepared with unique molecular identifiers, was generated. TCRdb re-derived calls from the PCR reads in MiXCR, one entry per CDR3 protein. The sample shows 250,000 to 300,000 distinct CDR3 sequences, over 7% of them seen only once. No antigens are known for them. The source was peripheral blood, collected 360 days after TCRalphabeta/CD19-depleted stem cell transplant. The receptors derive from a female patient aged 2 to 10 who had a stem cell transplant for Fanconi anemia, so the T cells may come from the graft donor.

This clonotype was observed many times. The chain carries TRBV5-1 and TRBJ2-2; a possible D gene is TRBD2 (6 bases). Germline values: CDR1 SGHRS, CDR2 YFSETQ. The ends were cut back, 1 base at V and 6 bases at J, with 13 bases in the middle. The CDR3 sequence is 15 residues long. The CDR3 protein is CASSLTGRKAGELFF. The CDR3 bases are TGCGCCAGCAGCTTGACGGGGAGGAAGGCCGGGGAGCTGTTTTTT.

The chain combines TRBV19 with TRBJ2-5; TRBD1 aligns across 9 bases. J was trimmed by 4 bases and V by 5 bases; bases with no gene match: 14. Germline assignment: CDR1 LNHDA and CDR2 SQIVND (reference sequence). The length of the CDR3 is 17 residues. The CDR3 coding sequence is TGTGCCAGTAGTGACGCCTCCGGGACAGGGTATAGAGAGACCCAGTACTTC. Translating it yields CASSDASGTGYRETQYF.

This clonotype showed up just a few times. This chain uses TRBV13 with TRBJ2-7; perhaps TRBD2 as D (7 bases). This CDR3 is 14 amino acids long. Trimming removed 6 bases from V and 5 bases from J, with 17 bases in between. Germline CDR1 is PRHDT and CDR2 is FYEKMQ (reference sequence). This CDR3 reads CASRGGGQEDEQYF. The CDR3 coding sequence is TGTGCCAGCAGGGGGGGGGGCCAAGAAGACGAGCAGTACTTC.

This clonotype occurred many times. This rearrangement joins TRBV6-1 to TRBJ2-1; D is perhaps TRBD1 (6 bases). This CDR3 comprises 15 residues. In germline, CDR1 is MNHNS, CDR2 SASEGT. Trimming left V 6 bases short and J 8 bases short, with 20 bases between. The CDR3 DNA sequence: TGTGCCAGCAGATCCCGACAGGCCATGGACCATGAGCAGTTCTTC. Translating gives CASRSRQAMDHEQFF.

This clonotype was counted a few times. The rearrangement uses TRBV29-1 and TRBJ2-5; 11 nucleotides line up with TRBD2. CDR1 and CDR2 from the germline V gene are SQVTM and ANQGSEA. V gave up 4 bases and J gave up 1 base; unmatched junction bases: 11. The length of the CDR3 is 17 residues. CDR3 sequence: CSVARSGTSGPQETQYF. In DNA form, the CDR3 reads TGCAGCGTTGCGCGATCTGGGACTAGCGGCCCCCAAGAGACCCAGTACTTC. Combining the CDR3 with reference TRBV29-1 and TRBJ2-5 gives the whole variable domain SAVISQKPSRDICQRGTSLTIQCQVDSQVTMMFWYRQQPGQSLTLIATANQGSEATYESGFVIDKFPISRPNLTFSTLTVSNMSPEDSSIYLCSVARSGTSGPQETQYFGPGTRLLVL.

This clonotype was counted at least ten times. This rearrangement joins TRBV4-2 to TRBJ2-6, with D uncertain. Trimming removed 1 base at V and 2 bases at J, with 12 bases between. The germline V gene has CDR1 LGHNA and CDR2 YNFKEQ. This CDR3 contains 17 residues. CDR3 loop: CASSQASKQTGANVLTF. Here the CDR3 DNA reads TGTGCCAGCAGCCAAGCATCAAAACAAACTGGGGCCAACGTCCTGACTTTC.

This clonotype was counted a few times. The V gene is TRBV10-2, the J gene TRBJ2-7, with 8 bases that match TRBD2. Germline CDR1 WSHSY, CDR2 SAAADI. V was pared by 7 bases and J by 2 bases, with 7 bases of the junction left unmatched. The CDR3 has 14 residues. The CDR3 is CASINPGLAYEQYF. DNA for the CDR3: TGCGCCAGCATCAACCCGGGACTAGCCTACGAGCAGTACTTC.

This clonotype showed up many times. The J gene is TRBJ2-1, the V gene TRBV20-1; tentative D call: TRBD1 (5 bases). The length of the CDR3 is 13 residues. Germline-derived CDR1 and CDR2 are DFQATT and SNEGSKA (reference sequence). The germline V and J ends were trimmed by 5 bases and 10 bases, with 18 bases remaining between them. The CDR3 region is CSAASVRGGEQFF. DNA of the CDR3: TGCAGTGCTGCAAGCGTAAGGGGTGGGGAGCAGTTCTTC.

The table lists this clonotype with a few counts. The chain links TRBV15 to TRBJ1-4; D is unresolved. V lost 7 bases and J lost 2, with 11 bases in between. Germline loops: CDR1 LNHNV, CDR2 YYDKDF (reference sequence). This CDR3 region has 14 residues. DNA of the CDR3: TGTGCCACCAAGTCGGGCCCGACTAATGAAAAACTGTTTTTT. Protein sequence: CATKSGPTNEKLFF.

The chain has TRBV19 and TRBJ2-1; D remains unclear. Trimming took off 7 bases at V and 3 bases at J, with 7 bases between the two ends. Germline CDR1 reads LNHDA; CDR2 reads SQIVND (reference sequence). The length of the CDR3 is 12 residues. The CDR3 protein is CASMGYYNEQFF. The CDR3 bases are TGTGCCAGTATGGGATACTACAATGAGCAGTTCTTC.

The sample holds many counts of this clonotype. The gene calls are TRBV9 and TRBJ2-1; no firm D call. Germline loops: CDR1 SGDLS, CDR2 YYNGEE. Trimming took 4 bases from V and 6 from J, leaving 11 bases between them. This CDR3 is built from 13 residues. The CDR3 nucleotides read TGTGCCAGCAGCCCAGACTCGGGCAATGAGCAGTTCTTC. It is translated as CASSPDSGNEQFF.

In this sample, this clonotype turned up many times. The chain links TRBV29-1 to TRBJ2-2, with D perhaps TRBD2 (7 bases). Per germline, CDR1 SQVTM and CDR2 ANQGSEA. The CDR3 is 15 residues long. V was shortened by 3 bases and J by 5 bases, with 16 bases between the two germline ends. This CDR3 reads CSVEGLRGRTGELFF. The CDR3 nucleotides are TGCAGCGTTGAGGGTCTGCGGGGGCGGACCGGGGAGCTGTTTTTT.

This clonotype has ten or more counts. V gene TRBV5-1 combines with J gene TRBJ2-1, with 10 bases aligning to TRBD2. The CDR3 has 15 residues. Trimming cost V 4 bases and J 1 base; bases outside gene matches: 2. Germline V lookup: CDR1 SGHRS, CDR2 YFSETQ. This CDR3 reads CASSPGLASYNEQFF. The DNA of the CDR3 is TGCGCCAGCAGCCCGGGACTAGCGTCCTACAATGAGCAGTTCTTC.

This clonotype was seen at least ten times. The chain carries TRBV28 and TRBJ2-7, with 8 bases lining up with TRBD2. Trimming removed 7 bases from V and 5 bases from J; junction bases left unmatched: 10. The length of the CDR3 is 14 residues. Germline V gene lookup returns CDR1 MDHEN and CDR2 SYDVKM. The CDR3 here is CASTTRLANNEQYF. DNA for the CDR3: TGTGCCAGCACAACCAGACTAGCGAACAACGAGCAGTACTTC.

This clonotype showed up many times. The chain has TRBV20-1 and TRBJ2-3, with D possibly TRBD1 on 6 matching bases. Trimming pared 3 bases from V and 0 bases from J, leaving 19 bases between. The CDR3 covers 17 residues. Germline V gene sequence: CDR1 DFQATT, CDR2 SNEGSKA (reference sequence). CDR3 nucleotides: TGCAGTGCTAGTAGGCGTTTTAGGGGGTCGAGCACAGATACGCAGTATTTT. This gives the protein CSASRRFRGSSTDTQYF.

The count of this clonotype is one. The genes are TRBV30 and TRBJ2-3, with 7 bases lining up with TRBD2. The V gene end was trimmed by 5 bases and the J gene end by 3 bases; junction bases not matched to a gene: 5. The CDR3 has 13 amino acids. Per the germline V gene, CDR1 is GTSNPN and CDR2 is SVGIG (reference sequence). This CDR3 reads CAWGRGGTDTQYF. The CDR3 DNA reads as TGTGCCTGGGGGAGGGGCGGGACAGATACGCAGTATTTT.

This clonotype was seen many times. Here the CDR3 DNA reads TGCAGCGTCCGGCGGGACAGGGATGACTATGGCTACACCTTC. Translated: CSVRRDRDDYGYTF. This chain uses TRBV29-1 with TRBJ1-2; 9 bases agree with TRBD1. Germline values: CDR1 SQVTM, CDR2 ANQGSEA. This CDR3 is 14 amino acids long. With 6 bases clipped from V and 3 bases from J, the junction kept 8 bases outside the gene matches.

The CDR3 DNA reads TGTGCCAGCAGTTACTCGGGCATGCTTACTTCACCCCTCCACTTT. Protein product: CASSYSGMLTSPLHF. This rearrangement joins TRBV6-5 to TRBJ1-6; D is unresolved. The CDR3 extends over 15 amino acids. The germline V gene encodes CDR1 MNHEY and CDR2 SVGAGI. Trimming cost V 0 bases and J 9 bases, with 12 bases left between them.

This chain uses TRBV9 with TRBJ2-4; D is ambiguous. Trimming cost V 0 bases and J 5 bases, with 6 bases left between them. Germline V CDR1 and CDR2: SGDLS, YYNGEE. This CDR3 has 13 amino acids. The chain's CDR3 is CASSVGQENIQYF. CDR3 bases: TGTGCCAGCAGCGTAGGGCAGGAAAACATTCAGTACTTC.

This clonotype was counted only a few times. The chain joins TRBV7-9 to TRBJ1-3; D unclear. CDR1 is SEHNR, CDR2 FQNEAQ, per germline (reference sequence). The CDR3 has 15 amino acids. V shed 5 bases and J shed 2 bases, with 13 bases lying between them. CDR3 residues: CASSPTTVPGNTIYF. The DNA of the CDR3 is TGTGCCAGCAGCCCCACCACAGTTCCTGGAAACACCATATATTTT.

The sample holds many counts of this clonotype. This chain joins TRBV20-1 and TRBJ2-1; 7 nucleotides agree with TRBD2. With 3 bases clipped from V and 4 bases from J, the junction kept 12 bases outside the gene matches. CDR3 length: 16 amino acids. The germline V gene has CDR1 DFQATT and CDR2 SNEGSKA (reference sequence). The CDR3 DNA reads TGCAGTGCTAGGCGACTAGCAATGTACCATTACAATGAGCAGTTCTTC. Translating it yields CSARRLAMYHYNEQFF.

In its sample, this clonotype was seen a few times. V usage is TRBV6-2 or TRBV6-3 and J usage is TRBJ2-1; D gene ambiguous. Trimming cost V 0 bases and J 9 bases, with 6 bases left between them. CDR3 length equals 12 residues. CDR1 and CDR2 (germline): MNHEY, SVGEGT. The CDR3 region is CASSYSIREQFF. CDR3 in DNA: TGTGCCAGCAGTTACTCGATTCGTGAGCAGTTCTTC.

Ten or more counts support this clonotype. The V call is TRBV7-9, the J call TRBJ2-1; D is perhaps TRBD1 (5 bases). V was clipped by 6 bases and J by 9 bases, with 9 bases between them. Looked up from germline, CDR1 is SEHNR and CDR2 is FQNEAQ (reference sequence). This CDR3 has 11 residues. CDR3 protein: CASSSRVEQFF. CDR3 in DNA: TGTGCCAGCAGTTCCAGGGTTGAGCAGTTCTTC.